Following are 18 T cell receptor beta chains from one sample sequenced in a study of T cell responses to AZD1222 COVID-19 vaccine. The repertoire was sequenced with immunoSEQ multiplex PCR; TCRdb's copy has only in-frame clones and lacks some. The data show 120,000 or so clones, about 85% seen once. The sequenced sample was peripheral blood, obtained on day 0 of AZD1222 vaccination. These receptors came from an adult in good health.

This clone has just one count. The CDR3 DNA sequence: TGTGCCAGCAGTGGAGACACAAGATCGGGTGAGACCCAGTACTTC. Encoded protein: CASSGDTRSGETQYF. The chain employs TRBV2 and TRBJ2-5; D is uncertain. The CDR3 runs 15 residues. The V and J ends lost 4 bases and 5 bases respectively, with 17 bases between them. Per germline, CDR1 SNHLY and CDR2 FYNNEI. The variable domain in full, with the rest retrieved from reference TRBV2 and TRBJ2-5, is EPEVTQTPSHQVTQMGQEVILRCVPISNHLYFYWYRQILGQKVEFLVSFYNNEISEKSEIFDDQFSVERPDGSNFTLKIRSTKLEDSAMYFCASSGDTRSGETQYFGPGTRLLVL.

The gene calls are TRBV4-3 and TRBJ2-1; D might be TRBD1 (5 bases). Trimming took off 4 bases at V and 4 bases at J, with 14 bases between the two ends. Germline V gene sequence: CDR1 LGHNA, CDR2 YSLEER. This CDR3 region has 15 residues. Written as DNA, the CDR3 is TGCGCCAGCAGCCTTATAACGGACACGTACAATGAGCAGTTCTTC. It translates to CASSLITDTYNEQFF.

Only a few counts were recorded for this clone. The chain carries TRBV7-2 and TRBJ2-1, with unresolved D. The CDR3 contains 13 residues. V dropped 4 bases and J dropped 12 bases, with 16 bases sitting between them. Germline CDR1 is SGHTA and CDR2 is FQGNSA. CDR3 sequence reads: CASSSFDSVRQFF. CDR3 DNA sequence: TGTGCCAGCAGCTCTTTCGACTCCGTCCGGCAGTTCTTC.

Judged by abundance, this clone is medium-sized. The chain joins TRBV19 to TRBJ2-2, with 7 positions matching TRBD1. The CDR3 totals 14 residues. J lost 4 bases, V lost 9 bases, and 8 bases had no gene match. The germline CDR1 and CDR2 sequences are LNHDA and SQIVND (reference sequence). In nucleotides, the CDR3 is TGTGCCAGCAAGGACAGGTCGGCCACCGGGGAGCTGTTTTTT. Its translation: CASKDRSATGELFF.

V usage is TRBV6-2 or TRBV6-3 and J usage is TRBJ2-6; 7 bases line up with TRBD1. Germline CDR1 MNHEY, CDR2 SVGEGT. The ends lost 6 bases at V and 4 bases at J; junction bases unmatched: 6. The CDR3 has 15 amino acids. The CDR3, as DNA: TGTGCCAGCAGCACAGGGGAATCAGGGGCCAACGTCCTGACTTTC. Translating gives CASSTGESGANVLTF.

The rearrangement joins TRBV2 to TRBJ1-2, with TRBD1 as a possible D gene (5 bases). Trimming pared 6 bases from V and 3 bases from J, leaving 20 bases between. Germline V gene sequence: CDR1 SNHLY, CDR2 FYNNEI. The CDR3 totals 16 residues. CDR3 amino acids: CASRRIGGAGYYGYTF. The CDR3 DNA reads TGTGCCAGCAGGCGGATCGGTGGGGCCGGATACTATGGCTACACCTTC.

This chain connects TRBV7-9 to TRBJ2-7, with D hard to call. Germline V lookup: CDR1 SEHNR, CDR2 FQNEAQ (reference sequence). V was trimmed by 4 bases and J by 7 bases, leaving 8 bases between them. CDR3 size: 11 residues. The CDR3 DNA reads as TGTGCCAGCAGCTCGACCCAAGAGCAGTACTTC. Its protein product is CASSSTQEQYF.

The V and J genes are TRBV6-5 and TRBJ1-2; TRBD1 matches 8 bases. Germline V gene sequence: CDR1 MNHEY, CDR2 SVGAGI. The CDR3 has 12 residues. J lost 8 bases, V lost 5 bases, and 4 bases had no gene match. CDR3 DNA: TGTGCCAGCAGTACAGGGGGGATCGGCTACACCTTC. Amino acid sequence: CASSTGGIGYTF.

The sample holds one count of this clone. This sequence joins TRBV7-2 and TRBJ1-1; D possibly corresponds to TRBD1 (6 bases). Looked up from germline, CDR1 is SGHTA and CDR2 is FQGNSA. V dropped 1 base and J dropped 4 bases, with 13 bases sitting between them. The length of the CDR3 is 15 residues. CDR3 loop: CASSLEGGSGTEAFF. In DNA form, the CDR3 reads TGTGCCAGCAGCTTAGAAGGGGGGTCGGGCACTGAAGCTTTCTTT.

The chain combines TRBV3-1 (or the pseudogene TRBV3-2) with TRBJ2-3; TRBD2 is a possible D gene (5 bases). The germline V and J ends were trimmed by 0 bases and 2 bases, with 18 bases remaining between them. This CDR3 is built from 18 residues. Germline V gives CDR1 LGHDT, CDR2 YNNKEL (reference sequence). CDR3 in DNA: TGTGCCAGCAGCCAAGACGGGTGGGAGAGTTTTGACACAGATACGCAGTATTTT. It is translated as CASSQDGWESFDTDTQYF.

DNA for the CDR3: TGTGCCATCAGTGGCCGCGCGGTCGATGAGCAGTTCTTC. It codes for CAISGRAVDEQFF. This chain uses TRBV10-3 with TRBJ2-1; unclear D gene. V lost 4 bases to trimming and J lost 8 bases, with 12 bases between them. CDR3 length: 13 amino acids. In germline, CDR1 is ENHRY, CDR2 SYGVKD.

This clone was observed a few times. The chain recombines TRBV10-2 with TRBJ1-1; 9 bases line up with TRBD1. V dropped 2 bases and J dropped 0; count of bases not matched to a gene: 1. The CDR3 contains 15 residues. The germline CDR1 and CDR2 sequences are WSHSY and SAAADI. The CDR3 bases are TGCGCCAGCAGTGAGGGGACAGGGATGAACACTGAAGCTTTCTTT. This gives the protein CASSEGTGMNTEAFF.

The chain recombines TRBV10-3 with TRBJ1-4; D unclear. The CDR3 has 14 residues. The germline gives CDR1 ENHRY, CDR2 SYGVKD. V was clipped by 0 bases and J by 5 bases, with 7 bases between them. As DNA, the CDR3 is TGTGCCATCAGTGAGTCGAGCGGGAATGAAAAACTGTTTTTT. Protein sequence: CAISESSGNEKLFF.

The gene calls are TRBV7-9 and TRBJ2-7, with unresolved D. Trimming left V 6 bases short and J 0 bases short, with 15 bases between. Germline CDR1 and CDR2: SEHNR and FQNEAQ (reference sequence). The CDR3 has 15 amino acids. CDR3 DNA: TGTGCCAGCAGGGACGCCTACAGAAACTCCTACGAGCAGTACTTC. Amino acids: CASRDAYRNSYEQYF.

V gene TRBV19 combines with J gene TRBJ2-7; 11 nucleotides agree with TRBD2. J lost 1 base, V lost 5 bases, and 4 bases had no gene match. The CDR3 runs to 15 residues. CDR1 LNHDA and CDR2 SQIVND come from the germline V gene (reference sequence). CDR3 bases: TGTGCCAGTAGTTCTAGCGGGGGGCCTTCCTACGAGCAGTACTTC. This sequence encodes CASSSSGGPSYEQYF. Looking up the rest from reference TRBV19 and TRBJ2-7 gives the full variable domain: DGGITQSPKYLFRKEGQNVTLSCEQNLNHDAMYWYRQDPGQGLRLIYYSQIVNDFQKGDIAEGYSVSREKKESFPLTVTSAQKNPTAFYLCASSSSGGPSYEQYFGPGTRLTVT.

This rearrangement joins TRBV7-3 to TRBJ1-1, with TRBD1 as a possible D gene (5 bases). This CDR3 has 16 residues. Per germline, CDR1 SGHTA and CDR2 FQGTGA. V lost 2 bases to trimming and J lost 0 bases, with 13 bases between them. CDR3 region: CASSLGSPGMNTEAFF. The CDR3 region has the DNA TGTGCCAGCAGCTTAGGCTCACCAGGGATGAACACTGAAGCTTTCTTT.

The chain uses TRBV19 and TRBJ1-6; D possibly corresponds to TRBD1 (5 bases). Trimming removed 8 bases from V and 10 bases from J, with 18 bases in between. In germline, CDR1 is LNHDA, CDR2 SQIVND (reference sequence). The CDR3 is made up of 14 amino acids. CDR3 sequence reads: CASQTGTMRSPLHF. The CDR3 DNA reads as TGTGCCAGTCAAACAGGCACAATGAGGTCACCCCTCCACTTT.

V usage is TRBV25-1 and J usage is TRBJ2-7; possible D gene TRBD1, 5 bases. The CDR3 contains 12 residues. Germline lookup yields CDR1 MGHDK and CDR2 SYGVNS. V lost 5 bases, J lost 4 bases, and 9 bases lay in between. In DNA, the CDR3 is TGTGCCAGCAGTCGGCAGGGTTACGAGCAGTACTTC. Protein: CASSRQGYEQYF.